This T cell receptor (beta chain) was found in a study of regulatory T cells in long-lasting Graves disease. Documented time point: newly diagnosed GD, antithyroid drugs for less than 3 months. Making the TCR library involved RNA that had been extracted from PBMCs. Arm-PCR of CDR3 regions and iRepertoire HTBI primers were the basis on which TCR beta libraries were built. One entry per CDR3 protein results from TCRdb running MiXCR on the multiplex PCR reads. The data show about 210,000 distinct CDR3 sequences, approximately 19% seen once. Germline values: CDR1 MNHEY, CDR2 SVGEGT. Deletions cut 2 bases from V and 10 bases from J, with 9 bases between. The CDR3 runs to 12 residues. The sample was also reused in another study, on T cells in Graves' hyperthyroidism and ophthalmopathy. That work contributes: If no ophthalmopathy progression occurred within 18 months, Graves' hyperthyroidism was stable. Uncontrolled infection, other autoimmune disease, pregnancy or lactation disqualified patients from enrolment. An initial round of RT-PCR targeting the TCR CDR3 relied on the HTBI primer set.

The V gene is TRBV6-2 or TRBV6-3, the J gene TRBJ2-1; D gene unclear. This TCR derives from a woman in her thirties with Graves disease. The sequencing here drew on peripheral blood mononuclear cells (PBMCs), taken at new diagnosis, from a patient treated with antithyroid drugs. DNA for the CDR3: TGTGCCAGCAGTTACCCTCCGCACGAGCAGTTCTTC. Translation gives CASSYPPHEQFF.